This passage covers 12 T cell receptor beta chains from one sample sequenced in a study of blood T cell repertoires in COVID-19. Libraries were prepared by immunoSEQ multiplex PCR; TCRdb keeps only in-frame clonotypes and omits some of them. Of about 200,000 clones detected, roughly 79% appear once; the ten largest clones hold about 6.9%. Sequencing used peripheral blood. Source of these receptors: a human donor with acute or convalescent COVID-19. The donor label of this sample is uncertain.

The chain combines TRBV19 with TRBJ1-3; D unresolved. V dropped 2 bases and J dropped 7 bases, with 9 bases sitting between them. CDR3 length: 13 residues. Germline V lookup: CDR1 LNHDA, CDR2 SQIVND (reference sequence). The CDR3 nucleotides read TGTGCCAGTAGTATACTCGCGCTGAACACCATATATTTT. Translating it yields CASSILALNTIYF.

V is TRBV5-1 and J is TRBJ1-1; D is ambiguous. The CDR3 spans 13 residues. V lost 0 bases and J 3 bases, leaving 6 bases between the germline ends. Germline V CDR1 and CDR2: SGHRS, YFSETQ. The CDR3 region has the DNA TGCGCCAGCAGCTTGGAGCGGTACACTGAAGCTTTCTTT. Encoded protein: CASSLERYTEAFF. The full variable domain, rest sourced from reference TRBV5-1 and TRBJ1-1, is KAGVTQTPRYLIKTRGQQVTLSCSPISGHRSVSWYQQTPGQGLQFLFEYFSETQRNKGNFPGRFSGRQFSNSRSEMNVSTLELGDSALYLCASSLERYTEAFFGQGTRLTVV.

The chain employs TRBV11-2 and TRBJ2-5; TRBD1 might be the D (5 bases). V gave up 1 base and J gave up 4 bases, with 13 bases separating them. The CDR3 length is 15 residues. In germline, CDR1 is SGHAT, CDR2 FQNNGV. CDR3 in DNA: TGTGCCAGCAGCTTAGGACAGTCCCGGAGAGAGACCCAGTACTTC. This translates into CASSLGQSRRETQYF.

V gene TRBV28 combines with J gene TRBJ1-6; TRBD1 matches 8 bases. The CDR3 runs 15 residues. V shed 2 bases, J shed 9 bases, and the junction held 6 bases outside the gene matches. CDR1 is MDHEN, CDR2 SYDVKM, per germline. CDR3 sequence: CASSLASGGGSPLHF. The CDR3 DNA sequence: TGTGCCAGCAGTTTAGCATCAGGGGGCGGTTCACCCCTCCACTTT. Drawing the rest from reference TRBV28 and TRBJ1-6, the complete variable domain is DVKVTQSSRYLVKRTGEKVFLECVQDMDHENMFWYRQDPGLGLRLIYFSYDVKMKEKGDIPEGYSVSREKKERFSLILESASTNQTSMYLCASSLASGGGSPLHFGNGTRLTVT.

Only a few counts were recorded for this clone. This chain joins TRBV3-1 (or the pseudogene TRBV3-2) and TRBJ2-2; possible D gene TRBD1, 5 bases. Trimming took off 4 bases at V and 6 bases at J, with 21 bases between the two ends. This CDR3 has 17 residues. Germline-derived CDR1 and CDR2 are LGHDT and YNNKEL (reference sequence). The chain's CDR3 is CASSPLPPGSPAGELFF. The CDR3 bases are TGTGCCAGCAGCCCTTTACCGCCAGGGTCCCCCGCCGGGGAGCTGTTTTTT.

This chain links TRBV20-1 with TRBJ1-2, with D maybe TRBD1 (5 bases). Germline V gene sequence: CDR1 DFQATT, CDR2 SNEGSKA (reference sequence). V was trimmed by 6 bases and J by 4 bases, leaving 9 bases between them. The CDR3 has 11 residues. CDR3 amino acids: CSAVRVYGYTF. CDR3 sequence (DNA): TGCAGTGCGGTCAGGGTCTATGGCTACACCTTC.

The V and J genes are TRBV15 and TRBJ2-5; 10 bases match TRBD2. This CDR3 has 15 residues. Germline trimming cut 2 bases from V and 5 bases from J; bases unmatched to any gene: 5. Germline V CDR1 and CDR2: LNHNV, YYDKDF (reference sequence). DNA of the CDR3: TGTGCCACCAGCAGATCTAGCGGGAGTAGGGAGACCCAGTACTTC. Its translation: CATSRSSGSRETQYF.

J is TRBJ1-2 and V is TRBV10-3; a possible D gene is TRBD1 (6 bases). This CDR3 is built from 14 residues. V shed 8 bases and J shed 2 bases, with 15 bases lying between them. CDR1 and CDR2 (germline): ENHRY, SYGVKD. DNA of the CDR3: TGTGCCATCCGCAGATCGGGGGGCAACTATGGCTACACCTTC. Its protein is CAIRRSGGNYGYTF.

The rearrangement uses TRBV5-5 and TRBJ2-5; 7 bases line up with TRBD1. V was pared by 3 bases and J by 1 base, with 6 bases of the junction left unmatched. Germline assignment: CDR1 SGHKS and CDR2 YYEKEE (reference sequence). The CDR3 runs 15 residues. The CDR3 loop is CASSSLGQSQETQYF. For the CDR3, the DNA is TGTGCCAGCAGCTCGCTGGGACAGAGCCAAGAGACCCAGTACTTC. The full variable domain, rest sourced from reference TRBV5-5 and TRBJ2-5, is DAGVTQSPTHLIKTRGQQVTLRCSPISGHKSVSWYQQVLGQGPQFIFQYYEKEERGRGNFPDRFSARQFPNYSSELNVNALLLGDSALYLCASSSLGQSQETQYFGPGTRLLVL.

This CDR3 is CASSLEGALGGETQYF. As DNA, the CDR3 is TGCGCCAGCAGCTTGGAGGGGGCACTAGGAGGGGAGACCCAGTACTTC. The V and J genes are TRBV5-1 and TRBJ2-5; maybe TRBD1 (7 bases). The CDR3 runs 16 residues. Germline V gene data show CDR1 as SGHRS and CDR2 as YFSETQ. V was pared by 0 bases and J by 5 bases, with 17 bases between.

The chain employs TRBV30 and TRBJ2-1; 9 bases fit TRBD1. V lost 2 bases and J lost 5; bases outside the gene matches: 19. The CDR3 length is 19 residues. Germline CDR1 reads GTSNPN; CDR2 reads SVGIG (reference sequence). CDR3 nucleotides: TGTGCCTGGAGTAGACTATTTAGGGGGTTGGGACAGGGAGACAATGAGCAGTTCTTC. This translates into CAWSRLFRGLGQGDNEQFF.

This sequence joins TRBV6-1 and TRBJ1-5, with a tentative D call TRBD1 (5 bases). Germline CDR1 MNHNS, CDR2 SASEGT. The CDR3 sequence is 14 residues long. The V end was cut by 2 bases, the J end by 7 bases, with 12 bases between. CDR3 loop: CASSEMGGGQPQHF. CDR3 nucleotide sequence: TGTGCCAGCAGTGAAATGGGGGGAGGCCAGCCCCAGCATTTT.